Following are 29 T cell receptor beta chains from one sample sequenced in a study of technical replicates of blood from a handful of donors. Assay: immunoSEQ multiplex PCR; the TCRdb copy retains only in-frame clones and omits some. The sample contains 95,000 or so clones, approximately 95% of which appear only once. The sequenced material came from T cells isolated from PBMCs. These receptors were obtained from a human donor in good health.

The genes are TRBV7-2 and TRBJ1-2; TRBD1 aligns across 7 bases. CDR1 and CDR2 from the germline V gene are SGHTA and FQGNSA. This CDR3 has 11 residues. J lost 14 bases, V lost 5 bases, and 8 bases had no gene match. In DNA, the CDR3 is TGTGCCAGCAGCCAGGGACAGCCGAATACCTTC. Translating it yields CASSQGQPNTF.

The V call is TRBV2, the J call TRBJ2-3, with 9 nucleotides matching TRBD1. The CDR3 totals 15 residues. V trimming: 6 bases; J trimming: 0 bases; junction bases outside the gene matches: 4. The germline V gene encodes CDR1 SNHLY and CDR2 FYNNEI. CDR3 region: CASSPGQGSTDTQYF. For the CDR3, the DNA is TGTGCCAGCAGCCCGGGACAGGGAAGCACAGATACGCAGTATTTT.

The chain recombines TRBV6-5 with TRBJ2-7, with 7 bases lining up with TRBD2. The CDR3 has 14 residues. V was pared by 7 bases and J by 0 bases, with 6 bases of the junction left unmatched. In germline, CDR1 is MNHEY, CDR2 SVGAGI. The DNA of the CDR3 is TGTGCCAGCAAACGGGAGGCTTACTCCTACGAGCAGTACTTC. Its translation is CASKREAYSYEQYF.

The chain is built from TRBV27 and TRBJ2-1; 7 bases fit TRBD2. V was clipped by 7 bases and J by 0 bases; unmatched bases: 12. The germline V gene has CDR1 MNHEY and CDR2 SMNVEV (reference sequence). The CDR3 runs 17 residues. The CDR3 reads CASTPTTSAFSYNEQFF. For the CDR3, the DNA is TGTGCCAGCACTCCCACCACTAGCGCCTTCTCCTACAATGAGCAGTTCTTC.

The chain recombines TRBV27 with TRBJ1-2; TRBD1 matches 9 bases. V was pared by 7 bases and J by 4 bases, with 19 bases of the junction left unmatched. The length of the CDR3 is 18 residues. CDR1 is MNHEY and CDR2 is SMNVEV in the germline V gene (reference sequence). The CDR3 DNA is TGTGCCAGCACCTCCTATGGGGGACAGGGAATATCTCCCTATGGCTACACCTTC. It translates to CASTSYGGQGISPYGYTF.

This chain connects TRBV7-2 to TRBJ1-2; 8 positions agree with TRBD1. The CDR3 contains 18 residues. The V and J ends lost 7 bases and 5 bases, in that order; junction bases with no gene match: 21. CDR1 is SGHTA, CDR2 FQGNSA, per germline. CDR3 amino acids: CASTREPGQALLNYGYTF. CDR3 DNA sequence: TGTGCCAGCACCAGGGAACCGGGACAGGCTCTCCTAAATTATGGCTACACCTTC.

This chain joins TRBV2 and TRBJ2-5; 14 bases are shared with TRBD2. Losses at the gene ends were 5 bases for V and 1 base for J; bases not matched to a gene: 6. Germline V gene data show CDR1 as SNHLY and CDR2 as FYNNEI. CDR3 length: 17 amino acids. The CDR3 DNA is TGTGCCAGCAGTAGACTAGCGGGAGGGCCTCTCCAAGAGACCCAGTACTTC. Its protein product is CASSRLAGGPLQETQYF.

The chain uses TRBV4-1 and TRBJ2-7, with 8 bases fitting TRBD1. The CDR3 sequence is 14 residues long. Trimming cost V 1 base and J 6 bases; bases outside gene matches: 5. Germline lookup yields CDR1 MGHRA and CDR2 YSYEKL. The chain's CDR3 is CASSQAGQGSEQYF. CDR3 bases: TGCGCCAGCAGCCAAGCCGGACAGGGTAGCGAGCAGTACTTC.

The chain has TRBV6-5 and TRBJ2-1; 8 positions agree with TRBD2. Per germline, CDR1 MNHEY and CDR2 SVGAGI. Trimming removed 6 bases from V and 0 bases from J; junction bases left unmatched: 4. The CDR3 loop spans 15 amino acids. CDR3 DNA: TGTGCCAGCAGGTCCGGGACTAGCTCCTACAATGAGCAGTTCTTC. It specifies CASRSGTSSYNEQFF.

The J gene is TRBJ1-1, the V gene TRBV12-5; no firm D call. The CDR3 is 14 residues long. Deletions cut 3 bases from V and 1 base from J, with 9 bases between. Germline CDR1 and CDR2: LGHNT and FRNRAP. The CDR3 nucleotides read TGTGCTAGTGGTTTTGGCGGATCGAACACTGAAGCTTTCTTT. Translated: CASGFGGSNTEAFF.

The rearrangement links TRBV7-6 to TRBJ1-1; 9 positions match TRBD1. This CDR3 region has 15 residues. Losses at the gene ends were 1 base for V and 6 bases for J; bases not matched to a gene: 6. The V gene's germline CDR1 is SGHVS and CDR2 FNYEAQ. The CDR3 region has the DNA TGTGCCAGCAGCTTAGTAGGGACAGGGCATCCTGAAGCTTTCTTT. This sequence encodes CASSLVGTGHPEAFF. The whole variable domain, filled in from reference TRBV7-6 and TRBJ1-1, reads GAGVSQSPRYKVTKRGQDVALRCDPISGHVSLYWYRQALGQGPEFLTYFNYEAQQDKSGLPNDRFSAERPEGSISTLTIQRTEQRDSAMYRCASSLVGTGHPEAFFGQGTRLTVV.

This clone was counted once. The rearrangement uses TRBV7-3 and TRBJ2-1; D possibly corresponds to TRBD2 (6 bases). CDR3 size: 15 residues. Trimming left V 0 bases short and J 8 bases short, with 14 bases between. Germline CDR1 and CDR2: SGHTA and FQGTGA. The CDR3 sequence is CASSLTPGLVHEQFF. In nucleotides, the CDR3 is TGTGCCAGCAGCTTAACCCCGGGACTGGTCCATGAGCAGTTCTTC.

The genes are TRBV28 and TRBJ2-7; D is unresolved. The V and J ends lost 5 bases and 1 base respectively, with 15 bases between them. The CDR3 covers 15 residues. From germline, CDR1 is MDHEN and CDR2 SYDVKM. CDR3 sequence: CASSPSLSGSYEQYF. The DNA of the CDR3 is TGTGCCAGCAGTCCCTCCCTATCGGGTTCCTACGAGCAGTACTTC. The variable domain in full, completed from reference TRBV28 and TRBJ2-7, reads DVKVTQSSRYLVKRTGEKVFLECVQDMDHENMFWYRQDPGLGLRLIYFSYDVKMKEKGDIPEGYSVSREKKERFSLILESASTNQTSMYLCASSPSLSGSYEQYFGPGTRLTVT.

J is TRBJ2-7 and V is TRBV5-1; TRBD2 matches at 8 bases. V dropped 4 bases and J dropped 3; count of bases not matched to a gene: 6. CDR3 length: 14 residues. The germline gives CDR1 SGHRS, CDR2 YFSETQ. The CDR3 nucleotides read TGCGCCAGCAGCGGTACTAGCGGCCGCTACGAGCAGTACTTC. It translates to CASSGTSGRYEQYF.

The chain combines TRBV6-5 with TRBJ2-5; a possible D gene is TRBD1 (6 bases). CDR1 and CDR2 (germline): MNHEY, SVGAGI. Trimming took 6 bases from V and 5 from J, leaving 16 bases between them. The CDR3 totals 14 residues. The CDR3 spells CASSSIDRWETQYF. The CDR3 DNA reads TGTGCCAGCAGCTCGATCGACAGGTGGGAGACCCAGTACTTC.

In DNA form, the CDR3 reads TGTGCCAGCAGCACGGCTAGGCCGCAGTATTTT. Translating gives CASSTARPQYF. The gene calls are TRBV7-2 and TRBJ2-3; D remains unclear. The germline V and J ends were trimmed by 5 bases and 10 bases, with 10 bases remaining between them. CDR1 and CDR2 (germline): SGHTA, FQGNSA. The length of the CDR3 is 11 residues.

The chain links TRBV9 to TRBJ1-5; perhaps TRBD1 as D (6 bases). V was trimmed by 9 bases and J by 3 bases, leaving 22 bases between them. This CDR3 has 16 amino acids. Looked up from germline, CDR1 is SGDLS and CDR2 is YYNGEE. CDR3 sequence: CAIVPGTTGPNQPQHF. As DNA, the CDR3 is TGTGCCATCGTTCCCGGGACAACCGGACCCAATCAGCCCCAGCATTTT.

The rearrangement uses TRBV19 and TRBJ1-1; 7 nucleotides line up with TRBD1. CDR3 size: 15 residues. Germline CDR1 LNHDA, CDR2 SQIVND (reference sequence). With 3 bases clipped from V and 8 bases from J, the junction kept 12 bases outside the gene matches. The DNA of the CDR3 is TGTGCCAGTAGTATCCCCACCCGTACAGGGGCCGAAGCTTTCTTT. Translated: CASSIPTRTGAEAFF.

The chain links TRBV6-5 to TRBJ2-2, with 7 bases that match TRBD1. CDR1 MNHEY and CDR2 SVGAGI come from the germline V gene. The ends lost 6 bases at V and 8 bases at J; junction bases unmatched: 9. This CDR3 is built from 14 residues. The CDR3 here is CASSITGELGELFF. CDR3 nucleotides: TGTGCCAGCAGCATCACAGGGGAGCTGGGGGAGCTGTTTTTT.

The CDR3 loop reads CASSIMRETEAFF. CDR3 coding DNA: TGTGCCAGTAGTATAATGAGGGAAACTGAAGCTTTCTTT. The gene calls are TRBV19 and TRBJ1-1; D is uncertain. Germline V lookup: CDR1 LNHDA, CDR2 SQIVND (reference sequence). There are 13 residues in the CDR3. V lost 2 bases and J 5 bases, leaving 9 bases between the germline ends.

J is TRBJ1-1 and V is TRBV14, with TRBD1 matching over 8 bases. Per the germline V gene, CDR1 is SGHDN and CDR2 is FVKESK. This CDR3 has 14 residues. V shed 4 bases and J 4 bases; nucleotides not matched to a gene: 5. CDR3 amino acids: CASSLSQGATEAFF. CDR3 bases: TGTGCCAGCAGCCTTAGTCAGGGGGCCACTGAAGCTTTCTTT. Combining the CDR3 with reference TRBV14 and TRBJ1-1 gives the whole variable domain EAGVTQFPSHSVIEKGQTVTLRCDPISGHDNLYWYRRVMGKEIKFLLHFVKESKQDESGMPNNRFLAERTGGTYSTLKVQPAELEDSGVYFCASSLSQGATEAFFGQGTRLTVV.

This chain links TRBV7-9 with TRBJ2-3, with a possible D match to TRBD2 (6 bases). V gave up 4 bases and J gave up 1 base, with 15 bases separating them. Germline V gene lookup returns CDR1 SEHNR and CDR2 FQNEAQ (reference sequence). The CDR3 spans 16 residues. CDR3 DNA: TGTGCCAGCAGCTCAGCTTTATCGGGGGGCACAGATACGCAGTATTTT. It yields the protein CASSSALSGGTDTQYF.

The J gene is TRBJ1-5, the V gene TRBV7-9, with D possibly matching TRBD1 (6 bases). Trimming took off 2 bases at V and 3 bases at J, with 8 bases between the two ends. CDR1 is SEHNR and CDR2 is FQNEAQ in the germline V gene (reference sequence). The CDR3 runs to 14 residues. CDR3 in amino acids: CASSLRDTNQPQHF. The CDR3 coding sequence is TGTGCCAGCAGCTTACGGGACACCAATCAGCCCCAGCATTTT. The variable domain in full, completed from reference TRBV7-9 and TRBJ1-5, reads DTGVSQNPRHKITKRGQNVTFRCDPISEHNRLYWYRQTLGQGPEFLTYFQNEAQLEKSRLLSDRFSAERPKGSFSTLEIQRTEQGDSAMYLCASSLRDTNQPQHFGDGTRLSIL.

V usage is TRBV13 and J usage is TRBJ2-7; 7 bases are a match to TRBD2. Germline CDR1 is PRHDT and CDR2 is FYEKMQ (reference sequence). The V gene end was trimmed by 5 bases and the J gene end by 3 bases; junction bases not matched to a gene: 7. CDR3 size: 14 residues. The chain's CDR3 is CASSPRGEGYEQYF. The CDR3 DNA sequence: TGTGCCAGCAGCCCCCGTGGGGAGGGCTACGAGCAGTACTTC.

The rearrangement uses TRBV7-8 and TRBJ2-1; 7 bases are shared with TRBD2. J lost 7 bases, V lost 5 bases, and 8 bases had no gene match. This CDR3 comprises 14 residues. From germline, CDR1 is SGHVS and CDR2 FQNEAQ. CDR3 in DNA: TGTGCCAGCAGCCTACCCCCGGGGGGTAATGAGCAGTTCTTC. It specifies CASSLPPGGNEQFF.

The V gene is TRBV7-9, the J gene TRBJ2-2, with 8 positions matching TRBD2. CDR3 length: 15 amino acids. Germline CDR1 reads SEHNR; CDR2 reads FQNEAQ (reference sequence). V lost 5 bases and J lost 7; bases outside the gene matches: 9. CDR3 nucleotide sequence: TGTGCCAGCAGCCGAAAGCGGGAGTATGACGGGGAGCTGTTTTTT. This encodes CASSRKREYDGELFF.

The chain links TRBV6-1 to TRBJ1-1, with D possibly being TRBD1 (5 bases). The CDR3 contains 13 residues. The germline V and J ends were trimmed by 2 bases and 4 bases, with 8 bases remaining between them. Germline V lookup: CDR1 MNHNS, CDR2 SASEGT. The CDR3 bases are TGTGCCAGCAGTGAAAGGGGAGGCACTGAAGCTTTCTTT. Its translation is CASSERGGTEAFF.

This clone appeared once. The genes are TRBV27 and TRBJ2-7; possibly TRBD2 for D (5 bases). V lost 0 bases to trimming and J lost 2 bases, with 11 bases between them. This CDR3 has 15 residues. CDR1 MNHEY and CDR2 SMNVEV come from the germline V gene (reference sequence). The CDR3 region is CASSLSEGFTYEQYF. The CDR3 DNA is TGTGCCAGCAGTTTATCAGAGGGCTTTACCTACGAGCAGTACTTC.

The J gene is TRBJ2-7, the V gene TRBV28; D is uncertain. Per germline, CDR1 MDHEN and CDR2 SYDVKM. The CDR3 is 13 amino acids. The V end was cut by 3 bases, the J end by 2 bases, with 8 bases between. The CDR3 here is CASSFTSTYEQYF. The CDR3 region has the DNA TGTGCCAGCAGTTTCACAAGTACCTACGAGCAGTACTTC.